This TCR beta chain was retrieved from a study of blood T cell repertoires in COVID-19. Clones were sequenced by immunoSEQ multiplex PCR, and TCRdb holds only the in-frame ones, with some missing. There are 45,000 or so clones in the sample; roughly nine tenths occur only once, and about 4.7% lies in the top ten. V was clipped by 9 bases and J by 6 bases; unmatched bases: 13. The length of the CDR3 is 15 residues. The germline gives CDR1 KGHDR, CDR2 SFDVKD. Specimen: peripheral blood. The chain is built from TRBV24-1 and TRBJ2-3; TRBD2 matches 8 bases. The TCR comes from a man aged 35 to 55 with active COVID-19. CDR3: CATDASGRRGDTQYF. For the CDR3, the DNA is TGTGCCACCGACGCCAGCGGGAGACGGGGGGATACGCAGTATTTT.